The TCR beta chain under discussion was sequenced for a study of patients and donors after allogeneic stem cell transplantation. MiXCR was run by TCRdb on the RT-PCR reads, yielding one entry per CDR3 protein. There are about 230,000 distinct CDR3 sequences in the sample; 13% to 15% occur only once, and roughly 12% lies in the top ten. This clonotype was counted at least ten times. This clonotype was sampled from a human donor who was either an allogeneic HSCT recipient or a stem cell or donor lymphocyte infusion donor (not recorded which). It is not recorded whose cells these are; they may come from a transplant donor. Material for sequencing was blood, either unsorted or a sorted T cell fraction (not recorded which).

The CDR3 spells CASSLDSQETQYF. CDR3 bases: TGTGCCAGCAGCCTAGACTCCCAAGAGACCCAGTACTTC. The gene calls are TRBV12-3 or TRBV12-4 and TRBJ2-5; no definite D call. The length of the CDR3 is 13 residues. V was cut by 6 bases and J by 1 base, with 9 bases left in between.